The 27 T cell receptor beta chains below come from one sample, sequenced in a study of T cells after posttransplantation cyclophosphamide. A marrow graft followed busulfan-fludarabine conditioning, with cyclophosphamide on days +3 and +4. TCRdb's table, derived via immunoSEQ multiplex PCR, lists solely in-frame clones and lacks some. The repertoire includes over 3,500 clones, approximately 80% of them detected once, and about 39% sits in the top ten. Material: PBMCs, obtained less than 30 days after a stem cell transplant with posttransplant cyclophosphamide. These receptors were taken from a male patient in his forties or fifties who received an allogeneic stem cell transplant from an unrelated donor, was CMV-positive, and had acute GVHD only. The graft donor may account for some of the T cells.

The V call is TRBV6-1, the J call TRBJ2-7; D possibly corresponds to TRBD1 (6 bases). The ends were cut back, 4 bases at V and 3 bases at J, with 10 bases in the middle. CDR1 and CDR2 (germline): MNHNS, SASEGT. The CDR3 is 13 amino acids. CDR3 residues: CASSVGQNYEQYF. CDR3 in DNA: TGTGCCAGCAGTGTGGGACAAAACTACGAGCAGTACTTC.

This clone was counted a few times. The gene calls are TRBV29-1 and TRBJ2-1; 10 bases map to TRBD2. CDR3 size: 17 residues. V was pared by 1 base and J by 9 bases, with 15 bases of the junction left unmatched. Germline-derived CDR1 and CDR2 are SQVTM and ANQGSEA. The CDR3 DNA follows: TGCAGCGTTGAAGCCCCAAGTAAGGTAGCGGGGGGAATTGAGCAGTTCTTC. Translated: CSVEAPSKVAGGIEQFF.

The J gene is TRBJ1-1, the V gene TRBV5-1; D is possibly TRBD1 (5 bases). The length of the CDR3 is 14 residues. With 7 bases removed from V and 3 bases from J, the gap between germline ends came to 16 bases. Germline CDR1 is SGHRS and CDR2 is YFSETQ. CDR3 loop: CASGTKGGDTEAFF. The CDR3 region has the DNA TGCGCCAGCGGGACGAAAGGCGGGGACACTGAAGCTTTCTTT.

The rearrangement links TRBV29-1 to TRBJ1-2, with D unclear. This CDR3 region has 11 residues. CDR1 is SQVTM, CDR2 ANQGSEA, per germline. Trimming took 4 bases from V and 4 from J, leaving 7 bases between them. CDR3 nucleotides: TGCAGCGTTGTCGGGTTCTATGGCTACACCTTC. Translation: CSVVGFYGYTF.

This chain connects TRBV13 to TRBJ2-3, with D possibly being TRBD2 (5 bases). The CDR3 contains 15 residues. Trimming pared 4 bases from V and 2 bases from J, leaving 13 bases between. Germline V lookup: CDR1 PRHDT, CDR2 FYEKMQ (reference sequence). CDR3 loop: CASSSLSAITDTQYF. DNA for the CDR3: TGTGCCAGCAGCTCCCTTAGCGCCATCACAGATACGCAGTATTTT.

The chain uses TRBV4-2 and TRBJ2-3; D is uncertain. CDR1 and CDR2 (germline): LGHNA, YNFKEQ. V dropped 5 bases and J dropped 3 bases, with 6 bases sitting between them. The CDR3 consists of 12 residues. The CDR3 DNA reads TGTGCCAGCAGCTTAATGACAGATACGCAGTATTTT. Translated, it gives CASSLMTDTQYF.

The V and J genes are TRBV4-2 and TRBJ1-5; D remains ambiguous. The CDR3 extends over 15 amino acids. V was shortened by 0 bases and J by 3 bases, with 9 bases between the two germline ends. Germline V gene sequence: CDR1 LGHNA, CDR2 YNFKEQ. CDR3 DNA: TGTGCCAGCAGCCAAGAGATCAGTCTCAATCAGCCCCAGCATTTT. Its protein is CASSQEISLNQPQHF.

This clone was seen only a few times. This chain links TRBV7-9 with TRBJ1-2; D is uncertain. Trimming took off 4 bases at V and 2 bases at J, with 11 bases between the two ends. The CDR3 spans 14 residues. CDR1 and CDR2 (germline): SEHNR, FQNEAQ (reference sequence). DNA for the CDR3: TGTGCCAGCAGCTCCCCAAGACTCAACTATGGCTACACCTTC. It specifies CASSSPRLNYGYTF.

The CDR3 is CASSPSPRNEQFF. CDR3 DNA sequence: TGTGCCAGCAGTCCCTCCCCCCGGAATGAGCAGTTCTTC. The chain uses TRBV28 and TRBJ2-1; D call uncertain. Trimming cost V 5 bases and J 7 bases, with 12 bases left between them. In germline, CDR1 is MDHEN, CDR2 SYDVKM. The CDR3 is 13 residues long.

The chain combines TRBV9 with TRBJ2-1; 9 nucleotides agree with TRBD2. The CDR3 covers 16 residues. The J segment lost 7 bases and the V segment lost 0 bases, leaving 8 bases of the junction unmatched. Germline V CDR1 and CDR2: SGDLS, YYNGEE. The CDR3 spells CASSVGEVAGVNEQFF. As DNA, the CDR3 is TGTGCCAGCAGCGTAGGGGAAGTAGCGGGGGTGAATGAGCAGTTCTTC. Supplemented by reference TRBV9 and TRBJ2-1, the full variable domain reads DSGVTQTPKHLITATGQRVTLRCSPRSGDLSVYWYQQSLDQGLQFLIQYYNGEERAKGNILERFSAQQFPDLHSELNLSSLELGDSALYFCASSVGEVAGVNEQFFGPGTRLTVL.

This CDR3 is CASSPGQGNHEQYF. CDR3 DNA sequence: TGTGCCAGCAGCCCGGGACAGGGGAACCACGAGCAGTACTTC. The chain couples TRBV7-9 to TRBJ2-7, with 10 bases lining up with TRBD1. The CDR3 is 14 amino acids. Germline V CDR1 and CDR2: SEHNR, FQNEAQ (reference sequence). V gave up 5 bases and J gave up 5 bases; unmatched junction bases: 6.

The chain links TRBV27 to TRBJ2-3; 8 positions match TRBD1. CDR1 is MNHEY and CDR2 is SMNVEV in the germline V gene (reference sequence). V trimming: 3 bases; J trimming: 2 bases; junction bases outside the gene matches: 4. The CDR3 spans 15 residues. The CDR3: CASSFRTGTTDTQYF. The CDR3 DNA reads TGTGCCAGCAGTTTTCGGACAGGGACCACAGATACGCAGTATTTT.

The chain joins TRBV5-6 to TRBJ1-2, with a weak D call TRBD1 (5 bases). Germline values: CDR1 SGHDT, CDR2 YYEEEE. Trimming cost V 0 bases and J 11 bases, with 8 bases left between them. The length of the CDR3 is 11 residues. In DNA form, the CDR3 reads TGTGCCAGCAGCTTGGTAGGGGCTTACACCTTC. Its translation: CASSLVGAYTF.

The chain has TRBV11-3 and TRBJ2-2; D gene ambiguous. Germline V gene data show CDR1 as SGHNT and CDR2 as YENEEA. The germline V and J ends were trimmed by 5 bases and 3 bases, with 13 bases remaining between them. The CDR3 sequence is 15 residues long. CDR3: CASSQFGTDTGELFF. CDR3 in DNA: TGTGCCAGCAGCCAGTTTGGTACAGACACCGGGGAGCTGTTTTTT.

V is TRBV7-9 and J is TRBJ2-4, with 7 bases matching TRBD2. The CDR3 contains 13 residues. Germline lookup yields CDR1 SEHNR and CDR2 FQNEAQ (reference sequence). V shed 1 base and J 7 bases; nucleotides not matched to a gene: 1. The CDR3 is CASSLDSGNIQYF. CDR3 DNA: TGTGCCAGCAGCTTAGATAGCGGGAACATTCAGTACTTC.

This chain connects TRBV10-3 to TRBJ2-1, with a tentative D call TRBD1 (5 bases). From germline, CDR1 is ENHRY and CDR2 SYGVKD. Between the trimmed V and J ends, which lost 4 bases and 2 bases, there was a span of 9 bases. The CDR3 has 14 residues. This chain's CDR3 is CAISGAQAYNEQFF. The CDR3 coding sequence is TGTGCCATCAGTGGGGCACAGGCCTACAATGAGCAGTTCTTC.

This clone appeared once. The chain has TRBV11-2 and TRBJ2-7, with TRBD2 matching over 8 bases. Trimming took 3 bases from V and 3 from J; bases not matched to a gene: 4. CDR1 is SGHAT, CDR2 FQNNGV, per germline. The length of the CDR3 is 14 residues. As DNA, the CDR3 is TGTGCCAGCAGCTTCCCCGGGGGGGGCTACGAGCAGTACTTC. Translation gives CASSFPGGGYEQYF.

This clone occurred once. The rearrangement uses TRBV7-9 and TRBJ2-3, with 9 bases lining up with TRBD1. Germline V lookup: CDR1 SEHNR, CDR2 FQNEAQ (reference sequence). The ends lost 5 bases at V and 2 bases at J; junction bases unmatched: 8. This CDR3 is built from 16 residues. CDR3 protein: CASSVTGGAFTDTQYF. The CDR3 coding sequence is TGTGCCAGCAGCGTTACAGGGGGCGCTTTCACAGATACGCAGTATTTT.

V is TRBV19 and J is TRBJ1-1; 7 bases line up with TRBD1. Per germline, CDR1 LNHDA and CDR2 SQIVND (reference sequence). The CDR3 contains 15 residues. V shed 3 bases, J shed 2 bases, and the junction held 6 bases outside the gene matches. The DNA for the CDR3 is TGTGCCAGTAGTATTGAGGGGGCGAGAAACACTGAAGCTTTCTTT. Residues: CASSIEGARNTEAFF. The full variable domain, completed using reference TRBV19 and TRBJ1-1, is DGGITQSPKYLFRKEGQNVTLSCEQNLNHDAMYWYRQDPGQGLRLIYYSQIVNDFQKGDIAEGYSVSREKKESFPLTVTSAQKNPTAFYLCASSIEGARNTEAFFGQGTRLTVV.

This clone is termed medium-sized. This chain joins TRBV11-1 and TRBJ1-1, with a possible D match to TRBD1 (6 bases). The CDR3 spans 15 residues. The V gene lost 5 bases and the J gene lost 0 bases, with 13 bases spanning the gap. From germline, CDR1 is SGHAT and CDR2 FQDESV (reference sequence). The DNA of the CDR3 is TGTGCCAGCAGCCCAAGGACAGCTCTGAACACTGAAGCTTTCTTT. Translated, it gives CASSPRTALNTEAFF.

The sample holds one count of this clone. V and J are TRBV10-3 and TRBJ2-5; 11 bases fit TRBD2. The CDR3 spans 16 residues. Germline V CDR1 and CDR2: ENHRY, SYGVKD. V lost 5 bases to trimming and J lost 4 bases; unmatched junction nucleotides: 9. The CDR3 spells CAISTSTSGTGETQYF. Here the CDR3 DNA reads TGTGCCATCAGTACATCGACTAGCGGGACCGGAGAGACCCAGTACTTC.

A few counts support this clone. The chain is built from TRBV10-3 and TRBJ1-1; 12 nucleotides agree with TRBD1. The V gene's germline CDR1 is ENHRY and CDR2 SYGVKD. There are 17 residues in the CDR3. Trimming removed 2 bases from V and 5 bases from J; junction bases left unmatched: 9. The CDR3 reads CAISEAGQGAFATEAFF. The CDR3 bases are TGTGCCATCAGTGAGGCGGGACAGGGGGCTTTCGCGACTGAAGCTTTCTTT.

CDR3 loop: CASSIFGGDGAAGSDTQYF. The CDR3 nucleotides are TGTGCCAGTAGTATATTCGGCGGAGACGGAGCGGCTGGGTCTGATACGCAGTATTTT. The chain couples TRBV19 to TRBJ2-3, with D possibly matching TRBD2 (5 bases). The CDR3 is made up of 19 amino acids. CDR1 and CDR2 from the germline V gene are LNHDA and SQIVND (reference sequence). The V and J ends lost 2 bases and 6 bases respectively, with 27 bases between them.

The J gene is TRBJ2-1, the V gene TRBV19; 7 bases line up with TRBD2. Per germline, CDR1 LNHDA and CDR2 SQIVND (reference sequence). The length of the CDR3 is 16 residues. V lost 7 bases and J lost 6; bases outside the gene matches: 15. The CDR3 DNA reads as TGTGCCAGTAAAAGACTAGGGACTATATCCCCCAATGAGCAGTTCTTC. Its translation: CASKRLGTISPNEQFF.

V and J are TRBV28 and TRBJ1-4, with D hard to call. The CDR3 has 15 amino acids. Trimming shortened V by 6 bases and J by 4 bases, and 15 bases separated the two germline ends. Per germline, CDR1 MDHEN and CDR2 SYDVKM. For the CDR3, the DNA is TGTGCCAGCAGCCCCTACGCGGGGTATAATGAAAAACTGTTTTTT. Its protein is CASSPYAGYNEKLFF.

The V call is TRBV7-2, the J call TRBJ1-2, with TRBD1 as a possible D gene (5 bases). V lost 0 bases and J lost 7, with 12 bases in between. From germline, CDR1 is SGHTA and CDR2 FQGNSA. This CDR3 contains 14 residues. This CDR3 reads CASSLALLGGGYTF. CDR3 nucleotide sequence: TGTGCCAGCAGCTTAGCGCTGCTGGGGGGTGGCTACACCTTC.

This clone was recorded a few times. The J gene is TRBJ1-1, the V gene TRBV4-1; D is uncertain. This CDR3 region has 12 residues. Germline lookup yields CDR1 MGHRA and CDR2 YSYEKL. V was shortened by 2 bases and J by 3 bases, with 4 bases between the two germline ends. CDR3 nucleotides: TGCGCCAGCAGCCAACAGGACACTGAAGCTTTCTTT. Translating it yields CASSQQDTEAFF.